Shown below are 12 T cell receptor beta chains from a single sample sequenced in a study of Tregs in tolerant kidney transplant recipients. The method was immunoSEQ multiplex PCR; TCRdb's version includes in-frame clones alone and lacks a portion of them. The sample records approximately 90,000 clones, around nine tenths being singletons. Sequencing used CD8+ T cells from blood. The receptors shown here come from a human donor in good health.

The rearrangement uses TRBV5-4 and TRBJ1-1; no clear D. The CDR3 has 12 amino acids. Germline CDR1 SGHNT, CDR2 YYREEE (reference sequence). Trimming took off 0 bases at V and 8 bases at J, with 8 bases between the two ends. CDR3 sequence (DNA): TGTGCCAGCAGCTTGGGACCGAGCGAAGCTTTCTTT. Its protein is CASSLGPSEAFF.

This clone has more than one count but fewer than ten. The rearrangement uses TRBV19 and TRBJ1-1; D call uncertain. This CDR3 region has 13 residues. V was clipped by 6 bases and J by 0 bases, with 8 bases between them. Germline CDR1 is LNHDA and CDR2 is SQIVND (reference sequence). This CDR3 is CASRVGMNTEAFF. CDR3 nucleotide sequence: TGTGCCAGTAGGGTGGGAATGAACACTGAAGCTTTCTTT.

The gene calls are TRBV5-8 and TRBJ1-4; 8 positions agree with TRBD1. The CDR3 runs to 13 residues. In germline, CDR1 is SGHTS, CDR2 YDEGEE. The J segment lost 7 bases and the V segment lost 10 bases, leaving 9 bases of the junction unmatched. CDR3 sequence (DNA): TGTGCCGGCTGGACAGGGATGGGTGAAAAACTGTTTTTT. This codes for CAGWTGMGEKLFF.

DNA of the CDR3: TGTGCCAGCAGTTGGGGACAGGGGGACATTCAGTACTTC. Translating it yields CASSWGQGDIQYF. The chain recombines TRBV6-5 with TRBJ2-4, with 11 bases that match TRBD1. This CDR3 is 13 amino acids long. Trimming at V came to 4 bases and at J to 8 bases, leaving 1 base not matched to a gene. Looked up from germline, CDR1 is MNHEY and CDR2 is SVGAGI.

A single count supports this clone. This chain uses TRBV2 with TRBJ2-5; TRBD2 agrees at 11 bases. CDR3 length: 14 amino acids. Per germline, CDR1 SNHLY and CDR2 FYNNEI. Trimming removed 7 bases from V and 5 bases from J; junction bases left unmatched: 6. Written as DNA, the CDR3 is TGTGCCAGCAAAGGGGCTAGCGGGAGGGAGACCCAGTACTTC. Its protein product is CASKGASGRETQYF.

The chain employs TRBV29-1 and TRBJ2-1; D not certain. V was shortened by 3 bases and J by 3 bases, with 6 bases between the two germline ends. CDR1 is SQVTM and CDR2 is ANQGSEA in the germline V gene. CDR3 length: 12 amino acids. This CDR3 is CSVDSIYNEQFF. DNA for the CDR3: TGCAGCGTTGATTCTATCTACAATGAGCAGTTCTTC.

The V and J genes are TRBV6-5 and TRBJ1-5, with TRBD1 as a possible D gene (5 bases). Trimming left V 6 bases short and J 0 bases short, with 12 bases between. Germline CDR1 reads MNHEY; CDR2 reads SVGAGI. The CDR3 has 15 amino acids. This CDR3 reads CASRPGGYSNQPQHF. CDR3 nucleotides: TGTGCCAGCAGGCCCGGGGGGTATAGCAATCAGCCCCAGCATTTT.

The chain uses TRBV10-3 and TRBJ2-7, with 7 bases fitting TRBD1. There are 13 residues in the CDR3. Germline trimming cut 8 bases from V and 0 bases from J; bases unmatched to any gene: 4. Germline V lookup: CDR1 ENHRY, CDR2 SYGVKD. CDR3 sequence (DNA): TGTGCCATCGCAGGGGGTTACTCCTACGAGCAGTACTTC. Its translation: CAIAGGYSYEQYF.

The chain couples TRBV10-1 to TRBJ2-3, with 9 bases aligning to TRBD2. Germline lookup yields CDR1 WNHNN and CDR2 SYGVQD (reference sequence). This CDR3 comprises 13 residues. Unmatched junction bases numbered 0, after V lost 4 bases and J lost 4 bases. The CDR3 DNA reads as TGCGCCAGCAGTGGACTAGCGGCAGATACGCAGTATTTT. Translation: CASSGLAADTQYF.

The V call is TRBV27, the J call TRBJ2-5; D is uncertain. Germline values: CDR1 MNHEY, CDR2 SMNVEV (reference sequence). The V and J ends lost 8 bases and 10 bases respectively, with 20 bases between them. The CDR3 spans 13 residues. The CDR3: CASAVQESSDQYF. CDR3 nucleotide sequence: TGTGCCAGCGCAGTTCAGGAGAGTTCTGACCAGTACTTC.

The rearrangement uses TRBV6-5 and TRBJ1-2, with 9 bases fitting TRBD1. CDR3 length: 15 residues. J lost 7 bases, V lost 2 bases, and 8 bases had no gene match. Germline CDR1 MNHEY, CDR2 SVGAGI. DNA for the CDR3: TGTGCCAGCAGTTACGGTGGACAGGGGCATGGTGGCTACACCTTC. Protein product: CASSYGGQGHGGYTF.

The CDR3 bases are TGTGCCAGCTCCGCCAGGGCCGATAATCAGCCCCAGCATTTT. Residues: CASSARADNQPQHF. The rearrangement links TRBV25-1 to TRBJ1-5, with D possibly matching TRBD1 (5 bases). Trimming pared 8 bases from V and 4 bases from J, leaving 15 bases between. Looked up from germline, CDR1 is MGHDK and CDR2 is SYGVNS. CDR3 length: 14 residues.